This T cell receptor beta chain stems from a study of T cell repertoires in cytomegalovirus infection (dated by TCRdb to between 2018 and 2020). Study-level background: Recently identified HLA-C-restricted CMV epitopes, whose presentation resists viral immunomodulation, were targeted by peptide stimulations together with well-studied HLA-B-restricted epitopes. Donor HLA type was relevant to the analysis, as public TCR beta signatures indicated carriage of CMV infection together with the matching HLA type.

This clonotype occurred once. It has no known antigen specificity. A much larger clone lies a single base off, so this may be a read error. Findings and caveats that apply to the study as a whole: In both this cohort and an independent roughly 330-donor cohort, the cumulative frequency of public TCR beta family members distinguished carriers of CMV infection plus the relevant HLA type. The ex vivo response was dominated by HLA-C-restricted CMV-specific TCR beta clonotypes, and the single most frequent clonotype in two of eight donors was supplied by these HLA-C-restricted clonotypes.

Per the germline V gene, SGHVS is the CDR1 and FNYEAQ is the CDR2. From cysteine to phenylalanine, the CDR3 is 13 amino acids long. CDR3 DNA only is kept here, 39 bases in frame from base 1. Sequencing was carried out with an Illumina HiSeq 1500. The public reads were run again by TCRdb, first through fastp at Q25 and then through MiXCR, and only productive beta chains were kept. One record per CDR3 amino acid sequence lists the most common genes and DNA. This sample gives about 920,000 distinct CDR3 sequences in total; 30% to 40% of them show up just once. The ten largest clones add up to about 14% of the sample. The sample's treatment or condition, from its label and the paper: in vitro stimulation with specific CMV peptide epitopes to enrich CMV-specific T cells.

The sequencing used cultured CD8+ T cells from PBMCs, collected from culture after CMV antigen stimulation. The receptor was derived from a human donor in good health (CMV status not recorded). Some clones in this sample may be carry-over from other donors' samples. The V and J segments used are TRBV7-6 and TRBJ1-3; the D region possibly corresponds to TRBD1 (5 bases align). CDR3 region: CVSSVGLRDTIYF. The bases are TGTGTCAGCAGCGTGGGACTACGGGACACCATATATTTT.